The TCR beta chain under discussion was sequenced for a study of blood T cell repertoires in COVID-19. At the level of the study: Acute and convalescent COVID-19 samples came from the United States, Italy and Spain. From T cells, B-cell-depleted T cells, or PBMCs came the material, which was cDNA or gDNA.

The table lists this clone with a count of one. Original data processing: The authors estimated nucleated cell counts from reference gene primer amplification. TCRdb's copy holds only in-frame clones and misses some; the assay was immunoSEQ multiplex PCR. For V, J and clone size, that table is used; D and trimming come from the DNA. This table holds 200,000 to 300,000 clones, more than 65% found once. The sequenced sample consisted of peripheral blood. The source is a man between 40 and 49 years old who had recovered from COVID-19.

The CDR3 here is CASSLAFLNTEAFF. The CDR3 nucleotides are TGTGCCAGCAGCTTAGCTTTCCTGAACACTGAAGCTTTCTTT. This chain joins TRBV11-2 and TRBJ1-1; D ambiguous. V gave up 1 base and J gave up 0 bases, with 6 bases separating them. CDR3 length: 14 amino acids. CDR1 is SGHAT, CDR2 FQNNGV, per germline.